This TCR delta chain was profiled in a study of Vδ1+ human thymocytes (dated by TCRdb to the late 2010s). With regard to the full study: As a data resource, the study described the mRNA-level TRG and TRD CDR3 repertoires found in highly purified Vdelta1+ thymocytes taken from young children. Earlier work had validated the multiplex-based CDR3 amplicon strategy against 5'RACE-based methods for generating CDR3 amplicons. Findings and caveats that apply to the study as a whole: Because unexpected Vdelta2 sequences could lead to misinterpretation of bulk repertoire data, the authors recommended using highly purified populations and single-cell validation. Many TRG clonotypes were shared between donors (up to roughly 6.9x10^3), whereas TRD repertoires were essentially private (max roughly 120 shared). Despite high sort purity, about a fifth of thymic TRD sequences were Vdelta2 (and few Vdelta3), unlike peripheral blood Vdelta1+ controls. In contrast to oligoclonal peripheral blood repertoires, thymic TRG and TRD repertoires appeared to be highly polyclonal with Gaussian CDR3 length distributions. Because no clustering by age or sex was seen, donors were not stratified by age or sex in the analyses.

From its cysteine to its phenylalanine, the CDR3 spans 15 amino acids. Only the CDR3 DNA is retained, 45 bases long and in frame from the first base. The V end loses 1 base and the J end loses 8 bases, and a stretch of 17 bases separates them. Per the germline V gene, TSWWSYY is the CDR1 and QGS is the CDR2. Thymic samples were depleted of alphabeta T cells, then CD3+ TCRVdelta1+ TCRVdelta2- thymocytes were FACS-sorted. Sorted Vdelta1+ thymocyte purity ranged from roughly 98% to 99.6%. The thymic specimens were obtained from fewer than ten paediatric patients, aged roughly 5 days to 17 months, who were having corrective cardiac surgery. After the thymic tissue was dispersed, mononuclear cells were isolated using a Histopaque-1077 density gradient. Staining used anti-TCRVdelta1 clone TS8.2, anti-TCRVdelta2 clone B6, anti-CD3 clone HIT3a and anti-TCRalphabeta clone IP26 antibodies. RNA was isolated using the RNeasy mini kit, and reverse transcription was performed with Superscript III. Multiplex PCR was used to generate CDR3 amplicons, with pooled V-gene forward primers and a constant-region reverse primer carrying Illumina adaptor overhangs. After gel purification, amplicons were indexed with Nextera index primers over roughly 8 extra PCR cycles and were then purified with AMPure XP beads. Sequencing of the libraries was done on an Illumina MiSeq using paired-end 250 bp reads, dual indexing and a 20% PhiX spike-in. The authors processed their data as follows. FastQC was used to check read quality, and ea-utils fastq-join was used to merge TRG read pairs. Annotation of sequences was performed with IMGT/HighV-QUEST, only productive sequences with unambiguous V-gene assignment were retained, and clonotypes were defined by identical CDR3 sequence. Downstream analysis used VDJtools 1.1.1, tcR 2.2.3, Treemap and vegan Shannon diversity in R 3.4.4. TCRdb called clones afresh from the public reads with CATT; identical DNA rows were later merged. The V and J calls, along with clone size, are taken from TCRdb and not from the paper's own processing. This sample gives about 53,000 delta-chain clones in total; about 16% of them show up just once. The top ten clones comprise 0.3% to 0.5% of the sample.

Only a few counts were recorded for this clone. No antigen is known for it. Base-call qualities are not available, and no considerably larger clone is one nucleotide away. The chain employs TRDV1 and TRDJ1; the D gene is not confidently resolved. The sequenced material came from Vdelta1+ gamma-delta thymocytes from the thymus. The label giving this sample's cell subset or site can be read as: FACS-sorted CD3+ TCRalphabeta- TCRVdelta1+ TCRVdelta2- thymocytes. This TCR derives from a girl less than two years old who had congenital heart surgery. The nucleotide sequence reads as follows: TGTGCTCTTGGGGAACAGGGGTCCCCTCACCGGAAACTCATCTTT. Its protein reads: CALGEQGSPHRKLIF.